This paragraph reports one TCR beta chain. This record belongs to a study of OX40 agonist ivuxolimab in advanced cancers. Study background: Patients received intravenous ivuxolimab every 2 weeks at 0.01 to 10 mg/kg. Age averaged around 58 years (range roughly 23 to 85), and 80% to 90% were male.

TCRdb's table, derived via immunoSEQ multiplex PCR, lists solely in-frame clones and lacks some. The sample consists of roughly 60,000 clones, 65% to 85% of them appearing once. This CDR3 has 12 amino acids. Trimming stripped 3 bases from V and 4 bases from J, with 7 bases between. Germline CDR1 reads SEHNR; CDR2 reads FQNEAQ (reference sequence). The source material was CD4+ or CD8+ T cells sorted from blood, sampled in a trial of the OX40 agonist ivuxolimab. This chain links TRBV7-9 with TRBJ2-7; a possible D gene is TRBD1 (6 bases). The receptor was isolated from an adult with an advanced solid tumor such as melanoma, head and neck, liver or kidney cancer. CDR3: CASSFGQYEQYF. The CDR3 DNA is TGTGCCAGCAGCTTTGGACAGTACGAGCAGTACTTC.